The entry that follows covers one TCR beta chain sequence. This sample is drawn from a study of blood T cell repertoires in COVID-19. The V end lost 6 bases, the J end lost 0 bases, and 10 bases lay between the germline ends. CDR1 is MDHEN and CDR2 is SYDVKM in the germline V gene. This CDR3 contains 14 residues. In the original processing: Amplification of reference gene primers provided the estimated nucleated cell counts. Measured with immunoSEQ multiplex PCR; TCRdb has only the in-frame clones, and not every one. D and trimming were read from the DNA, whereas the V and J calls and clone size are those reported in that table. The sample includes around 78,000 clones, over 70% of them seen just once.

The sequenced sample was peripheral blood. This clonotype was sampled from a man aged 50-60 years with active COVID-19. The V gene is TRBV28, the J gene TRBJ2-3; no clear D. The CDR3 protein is CASRVLTSTDTQYF. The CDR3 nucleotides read TGTGCCAGCAGGGTACTTACTAGCACAGATACGCAGTATTTT.